The present TCR beta chain was sequenced within a study of blood T cells in healthy people across ages. This CDR3 is 13 amino acids long. CDR1 SEHNR and CDR2 FQNEAQ come from the germline V gene (reference sequence). V was cut by 7 bases and J by 4 bases, with 13 bases left in between. Primers used in a second PCR of roughly 6 to 12 cycles were a sample-barcoded 5' primer and a J-beta primer mix. TCRdb passed the 5' RACE reads through MiXCR, listing each CDR3 protein once. The sample includes about 1.4 million distinct CDR3 sequences, around 59% of them seen just once. The sequenced sample was blood. V and J are TRBV7-9 and TRBJ1-2; D is undetermined. The receptor's source is a man aged 18-30 years in good health. The CDR3 protein is CASTFGQFYGYTF. CDR3 DNA: TGTGCCAGCACCTTCGGGCAGTTCTATGGCTACACCTTC.